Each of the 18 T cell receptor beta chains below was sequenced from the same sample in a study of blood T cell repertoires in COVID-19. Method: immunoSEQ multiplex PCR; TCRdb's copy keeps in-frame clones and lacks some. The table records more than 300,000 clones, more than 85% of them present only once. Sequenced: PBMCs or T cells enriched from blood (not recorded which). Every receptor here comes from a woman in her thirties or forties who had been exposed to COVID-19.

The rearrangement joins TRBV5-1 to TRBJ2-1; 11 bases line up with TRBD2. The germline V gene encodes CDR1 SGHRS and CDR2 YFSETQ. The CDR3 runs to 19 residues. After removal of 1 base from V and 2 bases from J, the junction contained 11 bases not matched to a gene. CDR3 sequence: CASSLTSGSWAATYNEQFF. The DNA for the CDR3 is TGCGCCAGCAGCTTGACTAGCGGGAGCTGGGCGGCAACCTACAATGAGCAGTTCTTC.

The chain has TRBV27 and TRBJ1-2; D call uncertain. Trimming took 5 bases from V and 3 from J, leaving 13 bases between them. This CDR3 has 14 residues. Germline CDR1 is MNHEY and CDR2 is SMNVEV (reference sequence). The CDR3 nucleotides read TGTGCCAGCAGTATCACAACCGGGGACTATGGCTACACCTTC. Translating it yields CASSITTGDYGYTF.

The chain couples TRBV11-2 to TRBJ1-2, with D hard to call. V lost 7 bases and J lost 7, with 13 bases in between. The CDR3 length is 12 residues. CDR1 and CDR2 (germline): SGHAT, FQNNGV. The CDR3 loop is CASTTFRGGYTF. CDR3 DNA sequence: TGTGCCAGCACTACCTTCCGGGGTGGCTACACCTTC. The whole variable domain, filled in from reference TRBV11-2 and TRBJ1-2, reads EAGVAQSPRYKIIEKRQSVAFWCNPISGHATLYWYQQILGQGPKLLIQFQNNGVVDDSQLPKDRFSAERLKGVDSTLKIQPAKLEDSAVYLCASTTFRGGYTFGSGTRLTVV.

For the CDR3, the DNA is TGTGCCAGCAGCGTAGGGGACAGTAGAAACACAGATACGCAGTATTTT. Amino acid sequence: CASSVGDSRNTDTQYF. The V gene is TRBV9, the J gene TRBJ2-3; 7 bases line up with TRBD1. From germline, CDR1 is SGDLS and CDR2 YYNGEE. With V trimmed by 0 bases and J by 2 bases, 6 bases remained unmatched. The CDR3 has 16 amino acids.

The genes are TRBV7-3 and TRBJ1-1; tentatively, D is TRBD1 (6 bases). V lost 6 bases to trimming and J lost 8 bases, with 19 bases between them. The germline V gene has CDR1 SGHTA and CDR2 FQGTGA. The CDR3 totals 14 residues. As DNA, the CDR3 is TGTGCCAGCAGTCCTCCGGGGACGACAGGCGAAGCTTTCTTT. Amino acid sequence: CASSPPGTTGEAFF. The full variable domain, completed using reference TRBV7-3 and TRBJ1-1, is GAGVSQTPSNKVTEKGKYVELRCDPISGHTALYWYRQSLGQGPEFLIYFQGTGAADDSGLPNDRFFAVRPEGSVSTLKIQRTERGDSAVYLCASSPPGTTGEAFFGQGTRLTVV.

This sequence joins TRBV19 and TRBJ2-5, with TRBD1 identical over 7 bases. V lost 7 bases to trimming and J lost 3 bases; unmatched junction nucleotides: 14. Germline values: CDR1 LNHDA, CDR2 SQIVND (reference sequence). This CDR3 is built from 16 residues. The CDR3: CASTKRSGTAKETQYF. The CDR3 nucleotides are TGTGCCAGTACCAAGCGATCCGGGACAGCAAAAGAGACCCAGTACTTC.

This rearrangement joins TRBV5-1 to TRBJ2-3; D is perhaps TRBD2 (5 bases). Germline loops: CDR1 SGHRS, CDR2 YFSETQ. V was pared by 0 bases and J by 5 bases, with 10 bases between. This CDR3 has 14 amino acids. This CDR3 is CASSLGAEGDTQYF. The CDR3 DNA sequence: TGCGCCAGCAGCTTGGGAGCGGAAGGAGATACGCAGTATTTT.

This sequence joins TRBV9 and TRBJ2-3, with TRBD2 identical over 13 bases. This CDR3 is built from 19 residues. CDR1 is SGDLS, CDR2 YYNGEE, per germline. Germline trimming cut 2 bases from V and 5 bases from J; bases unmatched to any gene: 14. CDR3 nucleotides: TGTGCCAGCAGCGTTAACGGACTAGCGGGGGCCCTTCAGGGAGATACGCAGTATTTT. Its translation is CASSVNGLAGALQGDTQYF.

The CDR3 bases are TGCGCCAGCAGCTCTTCAGGGGCTATGGAGACCCAGTACTTC. Translated, it gives CASSSSGAMETQYF. The genes are TRBV5-1 and TRBJ2-5, with D possibly matching TRBD1 (6 bases). V gave up 3 bases and J gave up 5 bases, with 14 bases separating them. The CDR3 consists of 14 residues. Germline-derived CDR1 and CDR2 are SGHRS and YFSETQ.

In DNA, the CDR3 is TGTGCCAGCAGTTTATTGTCGGCAGGGGCCGCGGTTGATGGCTACACCTTC. Translation gives CASSLLSAGAAVDGYTF. The V and J genes are TRBV27 and TRBJ1-2; a weak D match, TRBD1 (6 bases). This CDR3 region has 17 residues. Trimming took off 1 base at V and 6 bases at J, with 21 bases between the two ends. Germline V gene sequence: CDR1 MNHEY, CDR2 SMNVEV (reference sequence).

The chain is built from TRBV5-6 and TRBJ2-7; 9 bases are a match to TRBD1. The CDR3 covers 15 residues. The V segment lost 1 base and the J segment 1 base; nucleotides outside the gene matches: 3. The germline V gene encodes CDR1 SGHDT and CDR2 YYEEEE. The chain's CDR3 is CASSLPGTGSYEQYF. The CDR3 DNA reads TGTGCCAGCAGCTTGCCCGGGACAGGGTCCTACGAGCAGTACTTC.

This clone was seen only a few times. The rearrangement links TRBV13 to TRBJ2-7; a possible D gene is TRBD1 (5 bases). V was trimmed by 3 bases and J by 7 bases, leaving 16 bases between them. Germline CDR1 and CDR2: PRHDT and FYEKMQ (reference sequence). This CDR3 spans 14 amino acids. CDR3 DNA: TGTGCCAGCAGCTTTGGGCAGGGATTAGGTGAGCAGTACTTC. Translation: CASSFGQGLGEQYF. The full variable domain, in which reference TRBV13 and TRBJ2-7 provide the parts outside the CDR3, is AAGVIQSPRHLIKEKRETATLKCYPIPRHDTVYWYQQGPGQDPQFLISFYEKMQSDKGSIPDRFSAQQFSDYHSELNMSSLELGDSALYFCASSFGQGLGEQYFGPGTRLTVT.

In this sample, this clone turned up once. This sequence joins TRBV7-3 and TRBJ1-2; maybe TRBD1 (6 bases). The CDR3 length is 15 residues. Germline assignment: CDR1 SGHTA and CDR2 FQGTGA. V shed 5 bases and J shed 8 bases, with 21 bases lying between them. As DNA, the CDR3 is TGTGCCAGCAGCCCGAAACAGGGCCCCGGGCGGGGCTACACCTTC. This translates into CASSPKQGPGRGYTF.

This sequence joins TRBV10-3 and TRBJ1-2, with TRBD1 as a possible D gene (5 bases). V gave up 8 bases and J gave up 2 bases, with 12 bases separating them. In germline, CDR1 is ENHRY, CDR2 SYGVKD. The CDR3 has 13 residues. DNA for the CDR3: TGTGCCATCGCCGGGGGTATCAACTATGGCTACACCTTC. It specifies CAIAGGINYGYTF.

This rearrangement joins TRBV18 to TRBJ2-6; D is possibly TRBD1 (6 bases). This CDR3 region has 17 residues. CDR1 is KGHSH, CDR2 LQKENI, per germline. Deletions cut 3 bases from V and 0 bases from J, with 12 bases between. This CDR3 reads CASSPFGQPSGANVLTF. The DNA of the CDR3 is TGTGCCAGCTCACCCTTCGGACAGCCCTCTGGGGCCAACGTCCTGACTTTC.

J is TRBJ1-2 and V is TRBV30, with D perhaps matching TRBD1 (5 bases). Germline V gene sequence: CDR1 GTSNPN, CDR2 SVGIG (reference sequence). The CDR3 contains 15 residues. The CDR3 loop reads CASGGASGLDYGYTF. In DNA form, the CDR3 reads TGTGCTTCGGGGGGTGCATCGGGCTTGGACTATGGCTACACCTTC.

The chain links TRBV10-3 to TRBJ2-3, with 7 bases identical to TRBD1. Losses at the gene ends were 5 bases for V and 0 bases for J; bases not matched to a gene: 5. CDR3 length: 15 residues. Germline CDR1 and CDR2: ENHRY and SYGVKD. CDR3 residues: CAISTGARSTDTQYF. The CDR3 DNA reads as TGTGCCATCAGTACAGGGGCACGTAGCACAGATACGCAGTATTTT.

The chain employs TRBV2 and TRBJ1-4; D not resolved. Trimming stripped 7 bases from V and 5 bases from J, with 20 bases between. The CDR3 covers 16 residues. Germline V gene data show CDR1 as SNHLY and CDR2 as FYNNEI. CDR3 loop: CASIRAAGSSNEKLFF. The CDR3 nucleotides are TGTGCCAGCATACGAGCTGCGGGCAGCTCGAATGAAAAACTGTTTTTT.